The present T cell receptor beta chain was sequenced within a study of blood T cell repertoires in COVID-19. Study in general: Sample material is recorded as cDNA or gDNA derived from T cells, B-cell-depleted T cells, or PBMCs.

CDR1 and CDR2 from the germline V gene are SNHLY and FYNNEI. The CDR3 extends over 15 amino acids. Deletions cut 4 bases from V and 3 bases from J, with 12 bases between. Assay used: immunoSEQ multiplex PCR; TCRdb lists only in-frame clones, some missing. This table holds about 110,000 clones, about 84% found once. The chain is built from TRBV2 and TRBJ1-4; possibly TRBD1 for D (6 bases). The clonotype comes from an older woman with acute or convalescent COVID-19. The sample consisted of peripheral blood. CDR3 coding DNA: TGTGCCAGCAGTGCACAGGGCGTACCTAATGAAAAACTGTTTTTT. This translates into CASSAQGVPNEKLFF. The full variable domain, with the rest looked up from reference TRBV2 and TRBJ1-4, is EPEVTQTPSHQVTQMGQEVILRCVPISNHLYFYWYRQILGQKVEFLVSFYNNEISEKSEIFDDQFSVERPDGSNFTLKIRSTKLEDSAMYFCASSAQGVPNEKLFFGSGTQLSVL.